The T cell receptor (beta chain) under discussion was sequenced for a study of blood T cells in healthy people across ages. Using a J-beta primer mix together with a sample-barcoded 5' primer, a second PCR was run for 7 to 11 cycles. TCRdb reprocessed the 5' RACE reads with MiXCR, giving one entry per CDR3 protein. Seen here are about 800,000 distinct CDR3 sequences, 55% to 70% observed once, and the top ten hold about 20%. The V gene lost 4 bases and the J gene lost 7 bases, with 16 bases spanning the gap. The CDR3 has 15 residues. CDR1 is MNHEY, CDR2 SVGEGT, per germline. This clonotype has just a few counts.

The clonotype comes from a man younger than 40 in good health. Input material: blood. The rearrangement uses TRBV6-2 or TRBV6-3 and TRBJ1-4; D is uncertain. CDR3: CASSSAGVGGEKLFF. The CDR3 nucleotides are TGTGCCAGCAGTTCCGCCGGCGTGGGTGGTGAAAAACTGTTTTTT.